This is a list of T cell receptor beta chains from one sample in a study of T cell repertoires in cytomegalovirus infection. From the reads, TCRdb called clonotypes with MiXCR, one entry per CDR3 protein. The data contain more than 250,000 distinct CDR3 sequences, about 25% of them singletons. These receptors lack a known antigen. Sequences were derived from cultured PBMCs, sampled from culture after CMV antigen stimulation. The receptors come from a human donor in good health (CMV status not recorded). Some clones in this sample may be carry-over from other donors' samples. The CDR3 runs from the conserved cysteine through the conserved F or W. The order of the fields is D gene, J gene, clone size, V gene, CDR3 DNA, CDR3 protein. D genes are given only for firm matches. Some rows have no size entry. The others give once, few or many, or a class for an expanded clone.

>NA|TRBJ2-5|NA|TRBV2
TGTGCCAGCAGTGAATTAGCGAGACAAGAGACCCAGTACTTC
CASSELARQETQYF
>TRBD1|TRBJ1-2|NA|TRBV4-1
TGCGCCAGCAGCCTACGGACAGGGGTGACCTATGGCTACACCTTC
CASSLRTGVTYGYTF
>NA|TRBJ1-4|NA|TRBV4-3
TGCGCCAGCAGCCCAGGATTCCAGAGTATTAATGAAAAACTGTTTTTT
CASSPGFQSINEKLFF
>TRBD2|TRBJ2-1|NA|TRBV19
TGTGCCAGTAGTCCAAGCGGGAGGGGCTCCTACAATGAGCAGTTCTTC
CASSPSGRGSYNEQFF
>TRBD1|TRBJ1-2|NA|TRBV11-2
TGTGCCAGCAGCTCCGGGACAGGGATTCTGTGGCATGGCTACACCTTC
CASSSGTGILWHGYTF
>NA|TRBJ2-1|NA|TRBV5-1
TGCGCCAGCAGCTTGGGGGCCGGAGATGAGCAGTTCTTC
CASSLGAGDEQFF
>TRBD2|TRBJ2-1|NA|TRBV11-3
TGTGCCAGCAGCACCCCGGGACTAGCGGGACAGGAGCAGTTCTTC
CASSTPGLAGQEQFF
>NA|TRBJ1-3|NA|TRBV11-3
TGTGCCAGCAGCTTATCGGGGCCCAACACCATATATTTT
CASSLSGPNTIYF
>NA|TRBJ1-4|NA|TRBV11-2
TGTGCCAGCAGCAAAATCCAGGGTGCAACTAATGAAAAACTGTTTTTT
CASSKIQGATNEKLFF
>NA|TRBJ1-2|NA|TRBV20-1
TGCAGTGCTAGAGATGGAGAGTCCCGGGGGGGCTACACCTTC
CSARDGESRGGYTF
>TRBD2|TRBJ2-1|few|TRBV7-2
TGTGCCAGCACCACAGGACTAGCGGAGTACAATGAGCAGTTCTTC
CASTTGLAEYNEQFF
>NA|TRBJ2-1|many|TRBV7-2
TGTGCCAGCGGCCTACAGGCTGACCCGTACAATGAGCAGTTCTTC
CASGLQADPYNEQFF
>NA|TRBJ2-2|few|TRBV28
TGTGCCAGCAGACCCGGACGGGGGCTTAACACCGGGGAGCTGTTTTTT
CASRPGRGLNTGELFF
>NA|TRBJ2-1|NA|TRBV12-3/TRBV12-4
TGTGCCAGCAGTTTAGAAGCAGCCGACAATGAGCAGTTCTTC
CASSLEAADNEQFF
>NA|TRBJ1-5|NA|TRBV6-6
TGTGCCAGCAGAAGGGAGGGACAGCCCCAGCATTTT
CASRREGQPQHF
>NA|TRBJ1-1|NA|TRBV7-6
TGTGCCAGCAGGGAGGGACGGGATGGGCAGAAAGCTTTCTTT
CASREGRDGQKAFF
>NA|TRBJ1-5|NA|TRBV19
TGTGCCAGTGGGCGGGCTCGTCCTATCAATCAGCCCCAGCATTTT
CASGRARPINQPQHF
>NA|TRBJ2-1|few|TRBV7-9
TGTGCCAGCAGCACTCAGGGAGGCGAGCAGTTCTTC
CASSTQGGEQFF
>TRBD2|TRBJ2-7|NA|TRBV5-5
TGTGCCAGCAGCTTGCTACTAGCGGGAGTTCTCCACGAGCAGTACTTC
CASSLLLAGVLHEQYF
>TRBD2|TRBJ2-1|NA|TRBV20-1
TGCAGTGCTCCCAACCGACTAGCACCCTACAATGAGCAGTTCTTC
CSAPNRLAPYNEQFF
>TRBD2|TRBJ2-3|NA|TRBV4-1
TGCGCCAGCAGCCCGGGGACTAGCGCCCAAGATACGCAGTATTTT
CASSPGTSAQDTQYF
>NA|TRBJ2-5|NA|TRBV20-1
TGCAGTGCTGGGCGGGAGACCCAGTACTTC
CSAGRETQYF
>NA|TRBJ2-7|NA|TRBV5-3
TGTGCCAGCAGCGCCTGGTCGAGCTCCTACGAGCAGTACTTC
CASSAWSSSYEQYF
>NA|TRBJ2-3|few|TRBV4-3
TGCGCCAGCAGCCAAGCACGCGCGACGCAGGATACGCAGTATTTT
CASSQARATQDTQYF
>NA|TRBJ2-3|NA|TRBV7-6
TGTGCCAGCAGCTTAGAGGGAAAGTGGGCGGATACGCAGTATTTT
CASSLEGKWADTQYF
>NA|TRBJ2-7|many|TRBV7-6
TGTGCCAGCAGCAAAGGACAGGGAGGGACCTACGAGCAGTACTTC
CASSKGQGGTYEQYF
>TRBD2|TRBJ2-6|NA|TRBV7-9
TGTGCCAGCAGCCCCCAGAGTGGTTTGCGCGGGAGGGCTCTCTCTGGGGCCAACGTCCTGACTTTC
CASSPQSGLRGRALSGANVLTF
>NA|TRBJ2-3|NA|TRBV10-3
TGTGCCAACAGTGAGTCGTCGGTAGTCTCAGATACGCAGTATTTT
CANSESSVVSDTQYF
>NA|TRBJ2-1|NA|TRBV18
TGTGCCAGCTCACCTCCGAGGGCCATTGAGCAGTTCTTC
CASSPPRAIEQFF
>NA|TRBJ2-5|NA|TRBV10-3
TGTGCCACCCGGTCCGTGGGCGGGGAGACCCAGTACTTC
CATRSVGGETQYF
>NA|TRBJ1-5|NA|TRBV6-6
TGTGCCAACAGTGTAGTCGGAGTGAGCAATCAGCCCCAGCATTTT
CANSVVGVSNQPQHF
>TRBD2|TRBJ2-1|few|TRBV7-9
TGTGCCACACTTCCTGCGGGAGGGAGGGGTGAGCAGTTCTTC
CATLPAGGRGEQFF
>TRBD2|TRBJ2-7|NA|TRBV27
TGTGCCAGCAGTAGGGCGGGAGGGCAGTACGAGCAGTACTTC
CASSRAGGQYEQYF
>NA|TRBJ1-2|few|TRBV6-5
TGTGCCAGCACCGGACAGTGGGGAAACTATGGCTACACCTTC
CASTGQWGNYGYTF
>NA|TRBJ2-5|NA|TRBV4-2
TGTGCCAGCAGCCGACAGCGAGGAGCGGGAGAGACCCAGTACTTC
CASSRQRGAGETQYF
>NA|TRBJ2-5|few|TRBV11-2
TGTGCCAGCAGCTGGGGACTCCGAGAGACCCAGTACTTC
CASSWGLRETQYF
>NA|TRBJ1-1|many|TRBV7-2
TGTGCCAGCAGCTTAGCCGTCACAGGGGAAGCTTTCTTT
CASSLAVTGEAFF
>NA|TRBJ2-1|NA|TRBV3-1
TGTGCCAGCAGCCAACAGGGGGGACTGGCACGCGGGCAGTTCTTC
CASSQQGGLARGQFF
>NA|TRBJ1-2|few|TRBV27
TGTGCCAGCAGTGTGGGACATAACTATGGCTACACCTTC
CASSVGHNYGYTF
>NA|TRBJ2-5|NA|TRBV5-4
TGTGCCAGCAGCTTTTCAGGTGTTGGGACCCAGTACTTC
CASSFSGVGTQYF
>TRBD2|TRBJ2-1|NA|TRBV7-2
TGTGCCAGCAGCTTAGGTAGGCGGGAGTACAATGAGCAGTTCTTC
CASSLGRREYNEQFF
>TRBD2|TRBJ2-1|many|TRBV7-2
TGTGCCAGCAGCCCCTATCAAGCGGGGGCCTACAATGAGCAGTTCTTC
CASSPYQAGAYNEQFF
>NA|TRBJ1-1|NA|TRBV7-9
TGTGCCGGAGGGGGACATGAGAACACTGAAGCTTTCTTT
CAGGGHENTEAFF
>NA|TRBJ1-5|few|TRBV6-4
TGTGCCAGCAGCGAGACTGCCGGGGGCCAGCCCCAGCATTTT
CASSETAGGQPQHF
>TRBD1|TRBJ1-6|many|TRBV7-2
TGTGCCAGCAGCTTCCGGGACAGGGATAATTCACCCCTCCACTTT
CASSFRDRDNSPLHF
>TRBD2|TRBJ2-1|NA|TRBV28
TGTGCCAGCAGGGTAGCGGGGAACAATGAGCAGTTCTTC
CASRVAGNNEQFF
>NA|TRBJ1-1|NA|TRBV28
TGTGCCAGCAGCACTCCGACAGTCGCCCCCCCTGAAGCTTTCTTT
CASSTPTVAPPEAFF
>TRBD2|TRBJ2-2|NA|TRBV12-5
TGTGCTAGTGGGGGGCGGGAGGGGGACACCGGGGAGCTGTTTTTT
CASGGREGDTGELFF
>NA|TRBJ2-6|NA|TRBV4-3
TGCGCCAGCAGCCAAGGTTCTAGGGCTGGGGCCAACGTCCTGACTTTC
CASSQGSRAGANVLTF
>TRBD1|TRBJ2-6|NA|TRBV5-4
TGTGCCAGCACCTTGGGGACAGGGGGCACTGGGGCCAACGTCCTGACTTTC
CASTLGTGGTGANVLTF
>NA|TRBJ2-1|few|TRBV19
TGTGCCAGTAGTACTGGGATCAAATCCTACAATGAGCAGTTCTTC
CASSTGIKSYNEQFF